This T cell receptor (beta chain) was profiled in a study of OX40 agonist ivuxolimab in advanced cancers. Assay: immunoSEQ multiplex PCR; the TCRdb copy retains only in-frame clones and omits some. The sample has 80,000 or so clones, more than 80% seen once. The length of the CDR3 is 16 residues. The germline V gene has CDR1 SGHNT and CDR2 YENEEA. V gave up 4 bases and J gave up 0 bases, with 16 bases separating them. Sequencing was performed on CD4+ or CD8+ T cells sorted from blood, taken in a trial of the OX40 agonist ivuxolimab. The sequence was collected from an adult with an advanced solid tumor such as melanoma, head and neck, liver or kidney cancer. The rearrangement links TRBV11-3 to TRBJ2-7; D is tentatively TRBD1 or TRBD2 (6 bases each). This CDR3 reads CASSYGGGSSSYEQYF. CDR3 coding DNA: TGTGCCAGCAGCTACGGAGGGGGATCCAGCTCCTACGAGCAGTACTTC.